These T cell receptor beta chains were read from a single sample in a study of blood T cell repertoires in COVID-19. Data came from immunoSEQ multiplex PCR; TCRdb stores just in-frame clones and leaves some out. The profile shows 250,000 or so clones, 83% of them singletons. What was sequenced was peripheral blood. The receptors here all came from a human donor in a cohort sampled during active COVID-19. The CDR3 runs from the conserved cysteine through the conserved F or W.

TRBV2	TRBJ2-7	CASRATGPDEQYF
TRBV7-9	TRBJ2-5	CASSQNRDQETQYF
TRBV6-5	TRBJ1-3	CASSRDGGNTIYF
TRBV27	TRBJ2-3	CAVRGWSTDTQYF
TRBV5-1	TRBJ2-3	CASSPELAGITDTQYF
TRBV5-1	TRBJ1-1	CASSLAGSGGRNTEAFF
TRBV12-3/TRBV12-4	TRBJ2-1	CASSSLNEQFF
TRBV7-2	TRBJ2-7	CASSTEGASFISYEQYF
TRBV3-1/TRBV3-2	TRBJ2-7	CASSQSDRGIGEQYF
TRBV6-5	TRBJ2-6	CASKPGASGANVLTF
TRBV11-2	TRBJ2-1	CASSVGTSGGDEQFF
TRBV19	TRBJ2-2	CASSIGTANTGELFF
TRBV14	TRBJ1-6	CASSPHRGLRSSYNSPLHF
TRBV29-1	TRBJ1-1	CSVENAGQLNTEAFF
TRBV9	TRBJ2-2	CASTLSAGMNTGELFF
TRBV28	TRBJ2-7	CASRRAGTGPYEQYF
TRBV28	TRBJ2-7	CASSLRLGTGVYEQYF
TRBV27	TRBJ2-1	CASRGLAGYYNEQFF
TRBV5-4	TRBJ2-2	CASSSKTGASTGELFF
TRBV10-2	TRBJ2-7	CASSDGASGTYEQYF
TRBV6-5	TRBJ2-1	CASRSPGVWDEQFF
TRBV30	TRBJ2-3	CAWSVQSGADTQYF
TRBV5-3	TRBJ2-1	CARSLPGLAGLCDNEQFF
TRBV27	TRBJ2-1	CASRTGQGSYNEQFF
TRBV15	TRBJ2-1	CATSRHSEGVNEQFF
TRBV6-5	TRBJ2-5	CASKLAGFQETQYF
TRBV7-6	TRBJ1-2	CASSFDTGGGYTF
TRBV10-3	TRBJ2-7	CAISPDSGAEQYF
TRBV7-2	TRBJ1-1	CASSLTGEAFF
TRBV6-6	TRBJ2-1	CASSYGTGRLEQFF
TRBV11-2	TRBJ2-1	CASSPIVEAEQFF
TRBV6-5	TRBJ2-2	CATTGGANTGELFF
TRBV5-1	TRBJ2-7	CASSPQGDYEQYF
TRBV24-1	TRBJ2-3	CATSVGGPLTDTQYF
TRBV14	TRBJ1-2	CASSQQQGSGYTF
TRBV11-1	TRBJ2-3	CASSRGEREYTDTQYF
TRBV18	TRBJ2-6	CASSTGQSGANVLTF
TRBV29-1	TRBJ1-4	CSVESVGEGREKLFF
TRBV5-1	TRBJ2-5	CASSLVLAGEETQYF
TRBV4-1	TRBJ1-5	CASSQDGGAVQPQHF
TRBV7-9	TRBJ2-1	CASSSSQGAPPSGGNEQFF